Listed below are T cell receptor beta chains from one sample, sequenced in a study of Graves' ophthalmopathy and Graves' hyperthyroidism. One entry per CDR3 protein results from TCRdb running MiXCR on the multiplex PCR reads. The data show 300,000 to 400,000 distinct CDR3 sequences, roughly 17% seen once. The sample comprised peripheral blood. These receptors were taken from an adult man with Graves' ophthalmopathy. The conserved cysteine and the conserved F or W are not part of the CDR3 here. D genes are given only for firm matches. The size entry is marked missing in some rows and otherwise reads once, few, many or a size class.

J gene | clone size | CDR3 length | V gene | D gene | CDR3 protein
TRBJ1-2 | many | 13 | TRBV29-1 | - | SAEGPRPINYGYT
TRBJ2-7 | few | 11 | TRBV6-2/TRBV6-3 | - | ASSRDGAYEQY
TRBJ1-1 | many | 11 | TRBV20-1 | - | SASRGSNSEAF
TRBJ1-2 | many | 11 | TRBV7-9 | TRBD1 | ASREGGAGGYT
TRBJ2-2 | many | 17 | TRBV7-8 | - | ASSLGPGRVSASAGELF
TRBJ2-7 | - | 10 | TRBV7-9 | - | ASSLTTYEQY
TRBJ1-5 | - | 16 | TRBV19 | - | ASSIGVPGGGSNQPQH
TRBJ2-7 | many | 13 | TRBV3-1 | - | ASSQIPGSAYEQY
TRBJ1-2 | - | 10 | TRBV12-3/TRBV12-4 | - | ASGRTNYGYT
TRBJ1-1 | - | 10 | TRBV7-9 | - | ASSLMDIEAF
TRBJ1-1 | many | 11 | TRBV5-6 | - | ASTSTDFTEAF
TRBJ2-5 | many | 13 | TRBV7-2 | TRBD2 | ASSSIAGKQETQY
TRBJ2-7 | - | 16 | TRBV6-2/TRBV6-3 | - | ASSYLFTRAKSSYEQY
TRBJ2-7 | - | 11 | TRBV11-1 | - | ASSLDIGGEQY
TRBJ1-2 | many | 12 | TRBV19 | TRBD1 | ASRDETGDYGYT
TRBJ1-3 | once | 11 | TRBV29-1 | TRBD1 | SVGGQAGNTIY
TRBJ2-7 | - | 14 | TRBV4-3 | - | ASSQEYRGYGYEQY
TRBJ1-6 | many | 11 | TRBV6-1 | - | ATHRFDNSPLH
TRBJ2-6 | many | 12 | TRBV30 | - | AWSWLSGANVLT
TRBJ1-1 | - | 15 | TRBV12-3/TRBV12-4 | - | ASSPHTIRDKDTEAF
TRBJ1-2 | - | 12 | TRBV28 | TRBD1 | ASLLWTGTYGYT
TRBJ2-2 | many | 11 | TRBV7-3 | TRBD1 | ASSPQGTGELF
TRBJ1-1 | many | 15 | TRBV11-1 | TRBD1 | ASSLTPGDRGISEAF
TRBJ2-5 | many | 18 | TRBV24-1 | TRBD1 | ATSTPLPNARGTAQETQY
TRBJ2-5 | - | 13 | TRBV20-1 | - | SARDGCQIQETQY